The present T cell receptor beta chain was sequenced within a study of shared clonotypes between healthy human individuals. As regards this clone: Its antigen remains unidentified.

Broader study findings: The study sampled only blood, and tissue repertoires likely differ. Among four donors, around 5% of naive CD4 clonotypes were found in common.

Germline V gene lookup returns CDR1 KGHSH and CDR2 LQKENI. The CDR3 contains 14 residues. The ends were cut back, 0 bases at V and 3 bases at J, with 5 bases in the middle. DNA at 150 to 250 ng, 25,000 to 35,000 T cell genomes, went into sorted-subset replicate PCRs. Generated by immunoSEQ multiplex PCR, the TCRdb table keeps only in-frame clones and is missing some. Altogether 1.6 million or so clones are present, approximately 98.5% being singletons, with the ten largest covering about 0.34%. The chain is built from TRBV18 and TRBJ1-4; D not resolved. Sequenced sample: naive CD4+ T cells sorted from blood. Subset given: CD45RA+ positively selected. The source of this sequence is a man in his thirties or forties in good health. CDR3 nucleotides: TGTGCCAGCTCACCACCCGGGGCTAATGAAAAACTGTTTTTT. Translation gives CASSPPGANEKLFF.